This T cell receptor beta chain was documented in a study of blood T cells in healthy people across ages. Findings and limits, study-wide: From one million sequenced T cells, diversity estimates were lower bounds. Strong correlation linked observed beta diversity and percent naive T cells. Age showed a roughly linear inverse relationship with TCR beta diversity per million T cells.

This clonotype appeared a few times. Its antigen is unidentified. Together with a sample-barcoded 5' primer, a J-beta primer mix was included in a second PCR lasting about 7 to 12 cycles. A template-switch adaptor that had 12 random nucleotides put a tag on each cDNA molecule. TCRdb fed the 5' RACE reads into MiXCR, producing one record per CDR3 protein. The data contain approximately 800,000 distinct CDR3 sequences, under 80% of them seen just once; the ten biggest clones take up about 30%. Deletions cut 5 bases from V and 9 bases from J, with 23 bases between. There are 14 residues in the CDR3. The germline V gene has CDR1 DFQATT and CDR2 SNEGSKA (reference sequence).

The sequence was collected from a young man in good health. The sample comprised blood. The chain carries TRBV20-1 and TRBJ2-7, with D possibly TRBD2 on 6 matching bases. Here the CDR3 reads CSADGGSSSLGQYF. The CDR3 nucleotides read TGCAGTGCTGACGGGGGATCCTCCTCTTTAGGGCAGTACTTC.